Listed here is a single T cell receptor (beta chain). This entry comes from a study of tumor-infiltrating lymphocytes in primary liver carcinoma. The overall study: Surgical resection was used to treat these primary liver carcinoma patients.

Unsorted whole blood yielded blood RNA, and germline DNA was extracted as well. The researchers produced TCR beta cDNA from 500 ng total RNA with a constant-region primer. What produced the TCR beta libraries was three nested multiplex PCR rounds using slightly modified ARM-PCR. TCRdb redid the calling of the multiplex PCR reads with MiXCR, one entry per CDR3 protein. The sample holds about 180,000 distinct CDR3 sequences, about 60% seen once. Material: peripheral blood. The TCR comes from a man aged 35-49 years with primary liver carcinoma and hepatitis B virus infection.

Here the CDR3 DNA reads TGTGCCATCAGTGAAGGGCCGAGCAATCAGCCCCAGCATTTT. As protein: CAISEGPSNQPQHF. The chain combines TRBV10-3 with TRBJ1-5; D unresolved. The V end lost 3 bases, the J end lost 1 base, and 7 bases lay between the germline ends. Germline values: CDR1 ENHRY, CDR2 SYGVKD. The CDR3 length is 14 residues.